These 24 T cell receptor beta chains share one sample of origin, sequenced in a study of PD-1 blockade in mismatch repair-deficient tumors. Clones were sequenced by immunoSEQ multiplex PCR, and TCRdb holds only the in-frame ones, with some missing. The sample shows some 120,000 clones, 85% to 90% of them seen only once. Sequencing used peripheral blood, obtained 44 weeks after starting pembrolizumab. The receptors shown here come from an adult with mismatch repair-deficient cancer.

The CDR3 loop is CAISESEQRENTYLTYEQYF. For the CDR3, the DNA is TGTGCCATCAGTGAATCGGAACAGCGGGAGAATACATACCTTACCTACGAGCAGTACTTC. V is TRBV10-3 and J is TRBJ2-7, with 8 bases fitting TRBD2. From germline, CDR1 is ENHRY and CDR2 SYGVKD. The CDR3 sequence is 20 residues long. The V gene end was trimmed by 3 bases and the J gene end by 2 bases; junction bases not matched to a gene: 21.

This chain links TRBV28 with TRBJ2-7; perhaps TRBD1 as D (6 bases). The germline V gene encodes CDR1 MDHEN and CDR2 SYDVKM. V dropped 5 bases and J dropped 0 bases, with 14 bases sitting between them. The CDR3 runs to 15 residues. The CDR3 DNA reads TGTGCCAGCAGTGGAGAAACAGGGATCTCCTACGAGCAGTACTTC. This translates into CASSGETGISYEQYF. The full variable domain, completed using reference TRBV28 and TRBJ2-7, is DVKVTQSSRYLVKRTGEKVFLECVQDMDHENMFWYRQDPGLGLRLIYFSYDVKMKEKGDIPEGYSVSREKKERFSLILESASTNQTSMYLCASSGETGISYEQYFGPGTRLTVT.

The sample holds one count of this clone. The V call is TRBV10-1, the J call TRBJ2-3, with a weak D call TRBD1 (5 bases). Germline CDR1 reads WNHNN; CDR2 reads SYGVQD (reference sequence). The CDR3 is 15 amino acids. V dropped 2 bases and J dropped 0 bases, with 9 bases sitting between them. In nucleotides, the CDR3 is TGCGCCAGCAGTGAGCAGGGCCTTAGCACAGATACGCAGTATTTT. Translation: CASSEQGLSTDTQYF.

This sequence joins TRBV2 and TRBJ2-4; D possibly uses TRBD1 or TRBD2 (5 bases each). Trimming removed 7 bases at V and 2 bases at J, with 15 bases between. This CDR3 region has 15 residues. Germline V lookup: CDR1 SNHLY, CDR2 FYNNEI. The CDR3, as DNA: TGTGCCAGCATTAGGGACGTTGCTACCAAAAACATTCAGTACTTC. As protein: CASIRDVATKNIQYF.

The count of this clone is one. V usage is TRBV29-1 and J usage is TRBJ1-2; no clear D gene. This CDR3 spans 13 amino acids. V was clipped by 7 bases and J by 3 bases, with 15 bases between them. Germline V gene data show CDR1 as SQVTM and CDR2 as ANQGSEA. CDR3 coding DNA: TGCAGCGCGAGGGTAGGCCAGGACTATGGCTACACCTTC. This sequence encodes CSARVGQDYGYTF.

The rearrangement joins TRBV5-4 to TRBJ2-2; D is perhaps TRBD1 or TRBD2 (5 bases each). Between the trimmed V and J ends, which lost 4 bases and 1 base, there was a span of 11 bases. Germline V CDR1 and CDR2: SGHNT, YYREEE (reference sequence). There are 15 residues in the CDR3. CDR3 amino acids: CASSRGGQNTGELFF. CDR3 nucleotide sequence: TGTGCCAGCAGCAGGGGCGGGCAGAACACCGGGGAGCTGTTTTTT.

The rearrangement uses TRBV21-1 and TRBJ1-1. TRBV21-1 is shown as a pseudogene. CDR3 length: 15 amino acids. This CDR3 reads CASSKGGALNTEAFF. The CDR3 region has the DNA TGTGCCAGCAGCAAAGGAGGGGCTCTGAACACTGAAGCTTTCTTT.

The genes are TRBV5-1 and TRBJ2-2, with TRBD1 identical over 10 bases. Germline loops: CDR1 SGHRS, CDR2 YFSETQ. The CDR3 totals 16 residues. Losses at the gene ends were 0 bases for V and 5 bases for J; bases not matched to a gene: 4. The CDR3 is CASSLGQGASTGELFF. In DNA, the CDR3 is TGCGCCAGCAGCTTGGGACAGGGGGCATCAACCGGGGAGCTGTTTTTT. The entire variable domain, with the rest obtained from reference TRBV5-1 and TRBJ2-2, is as follows: KAGVTQTPRYLIKTRGQQVTLSCSPISGHRSVSWYQQTPGQGLQFLFEYFSETQRNKGNFPGRFSGRQFSNSRSEMNVSTLELGDSALYLCASSLGQGASTGELFFGEGSRLTVL.

The V and J genes are TRBV30 and TRBJ1-2; 7 nucleotides match TRBD1. J gave up 8 bases and V 2 bases, and 14 bases lay outside the gene matches. The germline V gene has CDR1 GTSNPN and CDR2 SVGIG (reference sequence). The CDR3 has 15 residues. The CDR3 DNA sequence: TGTGCCTGGAGTCCAGGGACAGCCGTGTCCTTGGGCTACACCTTC. Translation: CAWSPGTAVSLGYTF.

The chain has TRBV5-8 and TRBJ2-7; no firm D call. Germline assignment: CDR1 SGHTS and CDR2 YDEGEE. The CDR3 spans 14 residues. V lost 3 bases and J 5 bases, leaving 15 bases between the germline ends. In DNA form, the CDR3 reads TGTGCCAGCAGCTCCTGGGGTATATCGGACGAGCAGTACTTC. This encodes CASSSWGISDEQYF.

The gene calls are TRBV6-6 and TRBJ2-7; D unresolved. Germline values: CDR1 MNHNY, CDR2 SVGAGI (reference sequence). Trimming shortened V by 6 bases and J by 0 bases, and 12 bases separated the two germline ends. CDR3 length equals 14 residues. The CDR3, as DNA: TGTGCCAGCAGCCCTTCCGCCAGCTCCTACGAGCAGTACTTC. Translating gives CASSPSASSYEQYF.

In its sample, this clone was seen a few times. This chain uses TRBV10-2 with TRBJ2-2; 13 nucleotides align to TRBD2. The CDR3 covers 18 residues. With V trimmed by 4 bases and J by 1 base, 6 bases remained unmatched. Germline V gene data show CDR1 as WSHSY and CDR2 as SAAADI. The CDR3 nucleotides are TGCGCCAGCAGTGGGCCTACTAGCGGGAGGGTGAACACCGGGGAGCTGTTTTTT. It is translated as CASSGPTSGRVNTGELFF.

The chain joins TRBV4-1 to TRBJ2-2; 7 bases fit TRBD1. After removal of 1 base from V and 6 bases from J, the junction contained 8 bases not matched to a gene. Germline V CDR1 and CDR2: MGHRA, YSYEKL. CDR3 length equals 16 residues. The CDR3 region has the DNA TGCGCCAGCAGCCAAGCCTGGGACAGAAATCCCGGGGAGCTGTTTTTT. Its protein is CASSQAWDRNPGELFF.

This clone was recorded once. This sequence joins TRBV27 and TRBJ2-1; D perhaps matches TRBD1 (5 bases). This CDR3 contains 13 residues. Germline loops: CDR1 MNHEY, CDR2 SMNVEV (reference sequence). V shed 3 bases and J shed 9 bases, with 12 bases lying between them. CDR3 in DNA: TGTGCCAGCAGTTTCGGCAGGGCTAGTGAGCAGTTCTTC. Its protein product is CASSFGRASEQFF.

The J gene is TRBJ1-5, the V gene TRBV28, with TRBD1 matching over 7 bases. The CDR3 runs 15 residues. Germline lookup yields CDR1 MDHEN and CDR2 SYDVKM. The V gene end was trimmed by 6 bases and the J gene end by 2 bases; junction bases not matched to a gene: 7. The CDR3 nucleotides are TGTGCCAGCAGCCCTCTCACAGGGGGCAATCAGCCCCAGCATTTT. It specifies CASSPLTGGNQPQHF.

This sequence joins TRBV5-5 and TRBJ2-6; no clear D gene. CDR3 length equals 16 residues. Germline V lookup: CDR1 SGHKS, CDR2 YYEKEE (reference sequence). V shed 3 bases and J shed 0 bases, with 10 bases lying between them. The CDR3 bases are TGTGCCAGCAGCTCCCCCCAAGTCTCTGGGGCCAACGTCCTGACTTTC. Translation: CASSSPQVSGANVLTF.

This chain uses TRBV4-3 with TRBJ2-1, with TRBD1 matching over 9 bases. Germline V lookup: CDR1 LGHNA, CDR2 YSLEER. This CDR3 has 15 residues. The J segment lost 8 bases and the V segment lost 3 bases, leaving 8 bases of the junction unmatched. This chain's CDR3 is CASSHPGTGFDEQFF. The CDR3 nucleotides are TGCGCCAGCAGCCACCCCGGGACAGGGTTCGATGAGCAGTTCTTC.

The chain carries TRBV7-2 and TRBJ2-5; 13 nucleotides line up with TRBD2. Germline V gives CDR1 SGHTA, CDR2 FQGNSA. V lost 3 bases and J lost 4; bases outside the gene matches: 11. CDR3 length: 18 residues. CDR3 residues: CASSLVGLAGVERETQYF. CDR3 DNA: TGTGCCAGCAGCTTGGTAGGACTAGCGGGAGTGGAGAGAGAGACCCAGTACTTC.

This clone occurred a few times. The chain combines TRBV5-4 with TRBJ2-7; no clear D gene. With 1 base removed from V and 3 bases from J, the gap between germline ends came to 5 bases. The germline V gene has CDR1 SGHNT and CDR2 YYREEE (reference sequence). The length of the CDR3 is 12 residues. Here the CDR3 reads CASSLPGYEQYF. The CDR3 DNA is TGTGCCAGCAGCTTGCCGGGCTACGAGCAGTACTTC.

This clone has just one count. V usage is TRBV2 and J usage is TRBJ2-3; no clear D. There are 14 residues in the CDR3. Trimming removed 7 bases at V and 2 bases at J, with 13 bases between. CDR1 and CDR2 from the germline V gene are SNHLY and FYNNEI. CDR3 region: CASIMLGFTDTQYF. The CDR3 region has the DNA TGTGCCAGCATAATGCTGGGCTTCACAGATACGCAGTATTTT.

V usage is TRBV10-2 and J usage is TRBJ2-1; 11 nucleotides match TRBD1. The V gene's germline CDR1 is WSHSY and CDR2 SAAADI. This CDR3 contains 15 residues. Trimming took 5 bases from V and 8 from J; bases not matched to a gene: 8. CDR3 sequence reads: CASSTGQGARYEQFF. DNA for the CDR3: TGCGCCAGCAGTACTGGACAGGGGGCTCGGTATGAGCAGTTCTTC.

V is TRBV5-1 and J is TRBJ1-4; 8 bases line up with TRBD1. The CDR3 has 15 residues. J lost 8 bases, V lost 5 bases, and 11 bases had no gene match. CDR1 is SGHRS, CDR2 YFSETQ, per germline. CDR3 in amino acids: CASRDDRGEGEKLFF. CDR3 in DNA: TGCGCCAGCAGGGACGACAGGGGAGAGGGGGAAAAACTGTTTTTT.

This clone came up once. The chain has TRBV5-8 and TRBJ2-7; 7 bases fit TRBD2. CDR1 and CDR2 (germline): SGHTS, YDEGEE. The junction had 9 bases not matched to a gene; V was cut back by 3 bases and J by 3 bases. The CDR3 has 15 amino acids. DNA for the CDR3: TGTGCCAGCAGCTCGGCCGGGACTACAAGCTACGAGCAGTACTTC. Protein: CASSSAGTTSYEQYF. Drawing the rest from reference TRBV5-8 and TRBJ2-7, the complete variable domain is EAGVTQSPTHLIKTRGQQATLRCSPISGHTSVYWYQQALGLGLQFLLWYDEGEERNRGNFPPRFSGRQFPNYSSELNVNALELEDSALYLCASSSAGTTSYEQYFGPGTRLTVT.

The chain joins TRBV2 to TRBJ2-5; 8 positions match TRBD1. V lost 4 bases and J lost 4; bases outside the gene matches: 14. CDR3 size: 17 residues. CDR1 and CDR2 from the germline V gene are SNHLY and FYNNEI. Written as DNA, the CDR3 is TGTGCCAGCAGTGTTCTCCCCGCGGACAGGGCGGGAGAGACCCAGTACTTC. The encoded protein is CASSVLPADRAGETQYF.